Following are 10 T cell receptor beta chains from one sample sequenced in a study of shared clonotypes between healthy human individuals. Data came from immunoSEQ multiplex PCR; TCRdb stores just in-frame clones and leaves some out. This sample has approximately 530,000 clones, with 90% to 96% found just once. Sample: naive CD4+ T cells sorted from blood. Regarding subset: CD45RA+ positively selected. The receptor set was obtained from a woman in her twenties or thirties in good health.

The CDR3: CASSLAEQDWGNTEAFF. The CDR3 coding sequence is TGTGCCAGCAGCTTAGCGGAGCAGGATTGGGGGAACACTGAAGCTTTCTTT. The J gene is TRBJ1-1, the V gene TRBV7-2; the D is unclear. The germline V and J ends were trimmed by 0 bases and 1 base, with 15 bases remaining between them. There are 17 residues in the CDR3. Germline V gene sequence: CDR1 SGHTA, CDR2 FQGNSA.

V and J are TRBV7-2 and TRBJ1-1; D is unclear. The germline gives CDR1 SGHTA, CDR2 FQGNSA. This CDR3 has 15 residues. V was pared by 4 bases and J by 0 bases, with 12 bases between. CDR3 in amino acids: CASSSGRTLNTEAFF. In nucleotides, the CDR3 is TGTGCCAGCAGCTCAGGACGGACCTTGAACACTGAAGCTTTCTTT.

The chain has TRBV28 and TRBJ1-1, with 9 bases fitting TRBD1. The CDR3 extends over 16 amino acids. V was pared by 6 bases and J by 5 bases, with 13 bases of the junction left unmatched. Germline V CDR1 and CDR2: MDHEN, SYDVKM. The CDR3, as DNA: TGTGCCAGCAGCCATCGGCCGGGACAGGGCGCGACTGAAGCTTTCTTT. As protein: CASSHRPGQGATEAFF.

The chain employs TRBV27 and TRBJ1-4; no clear D. Trimming pared 6 bases from V and 1 base from J, leaving 9 bases between. Germline V gene lookup returns CDR1 MNHEY and CDR2 SMNVEV (reference sequence). CDR3 length: 14 amino acids. CDR3 DNA: TGTGCCAGCAGCCTGACGGGAACTAATGAAAAACTGTTTTTT. Protein: CASSLTGTNEKLFF.

V gene TRBV11-2 combines with J gene TRBJ2-2, with TRBD2 identical over 10 bases. The CDR3 sequence is 17 residues long. From germline, CDR1 is SGHAT and CDR2 FQNNGV. V lost 4 bases and J lost 4; bases outside the gene matches: 9. The CDR3 region has the DNA TGTGCCAGCAGCTACCACCCCCTAGCGGGAGTCACCGGGGAGCTGTTTTTT. It is translated as CASSYHPLAGVTGELFF. The full variable domain, its missing parts supplied by reference TRBV11-2 and TRBJ2-2, is EAGVAQSPRYKIIEKRQSVAFWCNPISGHATLYWYQQILGQGPKLLIQFQNNGVVDDSQLPKDRFSAERLKGVDSTLKIQPAKLEDSAVYLCASSYHPLAGVTGELFFGEGSRLTVL.

This clone has a single count. V gene TRBV7-2 combines with J gene TRBJ2-7, with 11 bases identical to TRBD1. CDR3 length equals 15 residues. CDR1 SGHTA and CDR2 FQGNSA come from the germline V gene. Trimming at V came to 4 bases and at J to 6 bases, leaving 8 bases not matched to a gene. The chain's CDR3 is CASSSPPGTGGEQYF. CDR3 in DNA: TGTGCCAGCAGCTCCCCCCCTGGGACAGGGGGCGAGCAGTACTTC.

This sequence joins TRBV5-4 and TRBJ1-3, with 8 bases identical to TRBD1. The CDR3 length is 15 residues. V lost 0 bases and J lost 3; bases outside the gene matches: 2. Germline assignment: CDR1 SGHNT and CDR2 YYREEE (reference sequence). In DNA form, the CDR3 reads TGTGCCAGCAGCTTGGGACAGGGGATTGGAAACACCATATATTTT. Protein: CASSLGQGIGNTIYF.

The V gene is TRBV10-3, the J gene TRBJ2-7; 9 bases are shared with TRBD1. This CDR3 is built from 13 residues. Germline loops: CDR1 ENHRY, CDR2 SYGVKD. V trimming: 8 bases; J trimming: 5 bases; junction bases outside the gene matches: 7. CDR3: CAIRTGEGDEQYF. In DNA form, the CDR3 reads TGTGCCATCCGGACAGGGGAAGGGGACGAGCAGTACTTC.

The rearrangement uses TRBV5-1 and TRBJ2-5; TRBD1 matches at 9 bases. The DNA matches TRBJ2-7 better at its end, which makes the J call doubtful. CDR3 size: 14 residues. CDR1 SGHRS and CDR2 YFSETQ come from the germline V gene. The CDR3 region has the DNA TGCGCCAGCAGCGGGAGGACAGGGGTCTACGAGCAGTACTTC. Translated: CASSGRTGVYEQYF.

The gene calls are TRBV19 and TRBJ2-1; no reliable D call. The germline V gene encodes CDR1 LNHDA and CDR2 SQIVND (reference sequence). This CDR3 comprises 13 residues. The germline V and J ends were trimmed by 5 bases and 12 bases, with 17 bases remaining between them. In nucleotides, the CDR3 is TGTGCCAGTAGTCTAAACCTCGGGCGGTGGCAGTTCTTC. Encoded protein: CASSLNLGRWQFF.